These T cell receptor beta chains were read from a single sample in a study of T cells in Graves' hyperthyroidism and ophthalmopathy. TCRdb analysed the multiplex PCR reads with MiXCR anew, one entry per CDR3 protein. This table holds around 700,000 distinct CDR3 sequences, under 20% found once. Material: blood. The receptors stem from a woman aged 50 to 65 with Graves' hyperthyroidism that later progressed to Graves' ophthalmopathy. Both conserved end residues are part of each CDR3. D genes are given only for firm matches. Not every row has a clone size; where given, it reads once, few, many or a size class.

clone size,V gene,J gene,D gene,CDR3 protein,CDR3 DNA
many,TRBV5-1,TRBJ1-1,-,CASSSGQSPEAFF,TGCGCCAGCAGCTCCGGACAGTCCCCAGAAGCTTTCTTT
many,TRBV11-2,TRBJ2-7,-,CASRTESYEQYF,TGTGCCAGCAGAACGGAGTCCTACGAGCAGTACTTC
few,TRBV20-1,TRBJ1-2,-,CSARVRGGYTF,TGCAGTGCTAGAGTGAGGGGCGGCTACACCTTC
few,TRBV19,TRBJ2-2,-,CASQGLAAGELFF,TGTGCCAGTCAGGGGCTGGCGGCCGGGGAGCTGTTTTTT
-,TRBV19,TRBJ1-5,-,CASSLRTESNQPQHF,TGTGCCAGTAGTCTACGGACAGAAAGCAATCAGCCCCAGCATTTT
many,TRBV3-1,TRBJ2-3,-,CASSPSGGLTQYF,TGTGCCAGCAGCCCATCGGGGGGCCTTACGCAGTATTTT
many,TRBV27,TRBJ1-1,-,CASSFGTVNTEAFF,TGTGCCAGCAGTTTCGGTACTGTGAACACTGAAGCTTTCTTT
few,TRBV20-1,TRBJ2-7,-,CSARDPGSIIYEQYF,TGCAGTGCTAGAGATCCCGGCAGTATTATCTACGAGCAGTACTTC
-,TRBV19,TRBJ2-2,TRBD1,CATRRTGRTGELFF,TGTGCCACGAGAAGGACAGGACGGACCGGGGAGCTGTTTTTT
many,TRBV12-3/TRBV12-4,TRBJ2-5,TRBD2,CASASSGGAETQYF,TGTGCCAGCGCCTCTAGCGGGGGGGCCGAGACCCAGTACTTC
-,TRBV10-3,TRBJ1-5,TRBD1,CAISERDRGQPQHF,TGTGCCATCTCCGAAAGAGACAGGGGTCAGCCCCAGCATTTT
many,TRBV7-8,TRBJ2-1,-,CASSLNKNNEQFF,TGTGCCAGCAGCTTAAACAAGAACAATGAGCAGTTCTTC
-,TRBV25-1,TRBJ1-1,-,CASSEWGRGATEAFF,TGTGCCAGCAGTGAATGGGGTCGGGGGGCAACTGAAGCTTTCTTT
many,TRBV7-2,TRBJ1-2,TRBD1,CASSPTLGQQANYGYTF,TGTGCCAGCAGCCCGACCTTGGGACAGCAAGCTAACTATGGCTACACCTTC
-,TRBV12-5,TRBJ1-5,-,CASGLVGLNGYSNQPQHF,TGTGCTAGTGGTTTGGTAGGACTGAATGGGTATAGCAATCAGCCCCAGCATTTT